This TCR beta chain was profiled in a study of beta chain features in type 1 diabetes. This clone was detected only a few times. Germline V gives CDR1 MNHNS, CDR2 SASEGT. The CDR3 has 19 residues. Trimming cost V 0 bases and J 3 bases; bases outside gene matches: 15. Reverse transcribing all isolated RNA meant expressed TCRB transcripts were sequenced. The protocol was immunoSEQ multiplex PCR, while the TCRdb copy is restricted to in-frame clones and leaves out a portion. The top ten hold more than 0.02% of the sample, which has 200,000 to 300,000 clones, around an eighth seen once. Sequencing was carried out using naive CD4+ T cells from blood. The J gene is TRBJ2-5, the V gene TRBV6-1; 8 positions agree with TRBD2. This TCR derives from a woman in her forties in good health. CDR3 sequence: CASSEANPGLAGGKETQYF. The CDR3 coding sequence is TGTGCCAGCAGTGAAGCTAACCCAGGACTAGCTGGCGGTAAAGAGACCCAGTACTTC.